This T cell receptor (beta chain) was recorded in a study of T cell clonotyping in hematopoietic cell transplantation. Clones were sequenced by immunoSEQ multiplex PCR, and TCRdb holds only the in-frame ones, with some missing. Of about 7,000 clones detected, approximately 87% appear once; the ten largest clones hold under 5.5%. V was cut by 4 bases and J by 11 bases, with 12 bases left in between. The germline V gene encodes CDR1 ENHRY and CDR2 SYGVKD. This CDR3 region has 12 residues. Samples: about 28 days before transplant, then days 30, 100 and 180 after. The chain uses TRBV10-3 and TRBJ1-5; no definite D call. This TCR was sampled from a male patient aged 50 or older who had an allogeneic stem cell transplant from a related donor, so the T cells may come from the graft donor. Some clones in this sample may be carry-over from other donors' samples. This material consisted of PBMCs, taken 100 days after allogeneic stem cell transplant. The CDR3 DNA sequence: TGTGCCATCAGTGCGAAGGGTGTGTCCCAGCATTTT. Translated, it gives CAISAKGVSQHF.